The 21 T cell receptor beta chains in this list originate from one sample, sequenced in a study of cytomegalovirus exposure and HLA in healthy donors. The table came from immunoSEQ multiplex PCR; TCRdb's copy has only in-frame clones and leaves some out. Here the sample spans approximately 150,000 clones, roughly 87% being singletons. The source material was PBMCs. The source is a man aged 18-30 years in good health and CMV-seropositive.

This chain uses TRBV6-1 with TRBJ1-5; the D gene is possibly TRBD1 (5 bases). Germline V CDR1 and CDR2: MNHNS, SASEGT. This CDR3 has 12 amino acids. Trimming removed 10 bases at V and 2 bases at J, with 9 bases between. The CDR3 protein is CAIRVGNQPQHF. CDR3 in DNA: TGTGCCATCAGGGTAGGCAATCAGCCCCAGCATTTT.

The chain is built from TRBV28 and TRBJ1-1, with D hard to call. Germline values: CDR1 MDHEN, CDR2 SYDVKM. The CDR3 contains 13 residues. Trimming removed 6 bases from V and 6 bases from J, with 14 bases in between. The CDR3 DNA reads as TGTGCCAGCAGGGATCCCGGGAATTCTGAAGCTTTCTTT. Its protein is CASRDPGNSEAFF.

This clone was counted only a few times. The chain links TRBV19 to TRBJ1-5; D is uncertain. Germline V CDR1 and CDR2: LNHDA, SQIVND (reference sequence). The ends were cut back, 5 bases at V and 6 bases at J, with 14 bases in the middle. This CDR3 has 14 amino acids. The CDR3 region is CASSDPGSGQPQHF. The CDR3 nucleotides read TGTGCCAGTAGTGATCCGGGGTCAGGTCAGCCCCAGCATTTT. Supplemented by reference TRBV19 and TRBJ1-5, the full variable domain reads DGGITQSPKYLFRKEGQNVTLSCEQNLNHDAMYWYRQDPGQGLRLIYYSQIVNDFQKGDIAEGYSVSREKKESFPLTVTSAQKNPTAFYLCASSDPGSGQPQHFGDGTRLSIL.

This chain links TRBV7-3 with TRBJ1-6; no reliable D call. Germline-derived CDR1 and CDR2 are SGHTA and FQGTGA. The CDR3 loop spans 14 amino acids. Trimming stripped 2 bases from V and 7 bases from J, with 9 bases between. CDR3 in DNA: TGTGCCAGCAGCTTAGCAGGTGGCAATTCACCCCTCCACTTT. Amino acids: CASSLAGGNSPLHF. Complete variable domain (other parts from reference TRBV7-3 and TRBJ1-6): GAGVSQTPSNKVTEKGKYVELRCDPISGHTALYWYRQSLGQGPEFLIYFQGTGAADDSGLPNDRFFAVRPEGSVSTLKIQRTERGDSAVYLCASSLAGGNSPLHFGNGTRLTVT.

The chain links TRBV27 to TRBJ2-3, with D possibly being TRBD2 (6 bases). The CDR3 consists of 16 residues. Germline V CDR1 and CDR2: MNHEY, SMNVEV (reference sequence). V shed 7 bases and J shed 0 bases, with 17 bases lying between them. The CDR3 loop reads CASTLMGGRSTDTQYF. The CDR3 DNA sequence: TGTGCCAGCACCTTGATGGGGGGACGCAGCACAGATACGCAGTATTTT.

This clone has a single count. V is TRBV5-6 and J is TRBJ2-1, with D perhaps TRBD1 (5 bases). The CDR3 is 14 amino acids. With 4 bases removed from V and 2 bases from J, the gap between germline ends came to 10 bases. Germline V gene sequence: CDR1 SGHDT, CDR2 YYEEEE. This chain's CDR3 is CASSRRQTYNEQFF. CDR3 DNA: TGTGCCAGCAGCCGCAGACAGACCTACAATGAGCAGTTCTTC.

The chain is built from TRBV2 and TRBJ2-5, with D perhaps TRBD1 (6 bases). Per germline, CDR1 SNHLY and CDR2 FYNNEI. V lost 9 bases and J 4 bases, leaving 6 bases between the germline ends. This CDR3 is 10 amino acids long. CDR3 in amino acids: CARGAETQYF. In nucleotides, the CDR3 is TGTGCCAGGGGGGCAGAGACCCAGTACTTC.

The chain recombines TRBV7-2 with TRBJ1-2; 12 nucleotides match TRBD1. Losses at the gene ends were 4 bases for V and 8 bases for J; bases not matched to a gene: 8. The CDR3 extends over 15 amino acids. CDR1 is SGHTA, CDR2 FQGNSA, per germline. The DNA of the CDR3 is TGTGCCAGCAGCTATCCGGGACAGGGGGCGGGAGGCTACACCTTC. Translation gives CASSYPGQGAGGYTF. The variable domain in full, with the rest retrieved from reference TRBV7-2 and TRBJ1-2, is GAGVSQSPSNKVTEKGKDVELRCDPISGHTALYWYRQSLGQGLEFLIYFQGNSAPDKSGLPSDRFSAERTGGSVSTLTIQRTQQEDSAVYLCASSYPGQGAGGYTFGSGTRLTVV.

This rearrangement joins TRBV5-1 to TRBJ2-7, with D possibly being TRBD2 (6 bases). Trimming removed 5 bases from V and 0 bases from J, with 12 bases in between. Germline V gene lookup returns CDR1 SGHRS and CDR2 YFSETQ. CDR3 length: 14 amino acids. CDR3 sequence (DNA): TGCGCCAGCAGTGGAGGGGTTCGCTCCTACGAGCAGTACTTC. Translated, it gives CASSGGVRSYEQYF.

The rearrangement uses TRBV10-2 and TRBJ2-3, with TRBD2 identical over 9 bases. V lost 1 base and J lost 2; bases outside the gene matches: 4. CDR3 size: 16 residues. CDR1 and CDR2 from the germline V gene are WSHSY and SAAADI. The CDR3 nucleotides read TGCGCCAGCAGTGAGTGGGCGGGGGGGGACACAGATACGCAGTATTTT. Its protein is CASSEWAGGDTDTQYF.

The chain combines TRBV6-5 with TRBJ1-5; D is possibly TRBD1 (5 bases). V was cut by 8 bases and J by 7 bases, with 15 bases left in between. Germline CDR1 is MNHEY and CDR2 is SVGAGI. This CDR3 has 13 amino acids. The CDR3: CASCETGGQPQHF. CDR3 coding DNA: TGTGCCAGCTGTGAAACAGGCGGCCAGCCCCAGCATTTT.

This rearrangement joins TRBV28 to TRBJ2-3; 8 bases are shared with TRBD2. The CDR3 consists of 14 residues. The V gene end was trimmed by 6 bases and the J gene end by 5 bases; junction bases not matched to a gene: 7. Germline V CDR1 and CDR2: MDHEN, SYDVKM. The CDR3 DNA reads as TGTGCCAGCAGCCCCGGGGGGGCTGAAGATACGCAGTATTTT. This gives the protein CASSPGGAEDTQYF.

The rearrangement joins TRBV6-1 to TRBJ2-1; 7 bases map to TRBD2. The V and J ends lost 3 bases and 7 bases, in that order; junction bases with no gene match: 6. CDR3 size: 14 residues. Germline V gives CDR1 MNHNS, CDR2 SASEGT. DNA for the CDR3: TGTGCCAGCAGTGAGGAGGGAGGGTGGAATGAGCAGTTCTTC. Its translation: CASSEEGGWNEQFF.

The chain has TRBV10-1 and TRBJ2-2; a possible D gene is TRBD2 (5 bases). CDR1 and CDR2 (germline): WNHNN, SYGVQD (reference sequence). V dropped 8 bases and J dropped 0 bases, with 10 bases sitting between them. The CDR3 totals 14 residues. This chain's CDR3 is CASGRRTNTGELFF. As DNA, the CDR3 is TGCGCCAGCGGGAGACGGACGAACACCGGGGAGCTGTTTTTT.

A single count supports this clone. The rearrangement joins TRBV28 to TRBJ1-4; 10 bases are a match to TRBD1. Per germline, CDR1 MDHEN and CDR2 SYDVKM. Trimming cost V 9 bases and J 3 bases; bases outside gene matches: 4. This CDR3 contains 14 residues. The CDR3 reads CASQTGGANEKLFF. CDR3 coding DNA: TGTGCCAGTCAGACAGGGGGCGCTAATGAAAAACTGTTTTTT.

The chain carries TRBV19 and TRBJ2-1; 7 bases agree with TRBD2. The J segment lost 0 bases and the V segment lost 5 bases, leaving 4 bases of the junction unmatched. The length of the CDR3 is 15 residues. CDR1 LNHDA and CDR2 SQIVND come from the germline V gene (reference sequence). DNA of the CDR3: TGTGCCAGTAGTCAACTAGCGTTCTCCTACAATGAGCAGTTCTTC. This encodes CASSQLAFSYNEQFF.

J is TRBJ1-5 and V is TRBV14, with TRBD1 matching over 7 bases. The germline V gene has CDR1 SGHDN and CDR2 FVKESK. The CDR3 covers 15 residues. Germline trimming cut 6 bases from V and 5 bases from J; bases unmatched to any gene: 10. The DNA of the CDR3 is TGTGCCAGCAGGCCGAGCTGGACAGGTTATCAGCCCCAGCATTTT. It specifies CASRPSWTGYQPQHF.

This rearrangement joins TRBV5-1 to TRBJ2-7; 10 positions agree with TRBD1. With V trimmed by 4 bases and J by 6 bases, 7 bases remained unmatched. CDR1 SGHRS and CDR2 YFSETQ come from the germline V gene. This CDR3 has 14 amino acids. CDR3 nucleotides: TGCGCCAGCAGCACGGGACAGGGGACGGGCGAGCAGTACTTC. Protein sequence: CASSTGQGTGEQYF.

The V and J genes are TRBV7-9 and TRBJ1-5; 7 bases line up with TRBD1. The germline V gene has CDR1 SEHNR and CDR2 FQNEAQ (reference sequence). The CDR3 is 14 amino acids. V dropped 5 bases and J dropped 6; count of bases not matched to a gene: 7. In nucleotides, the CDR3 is TGTGCCAGCAGCGCCGCGACAGGGTTTCAGCCCCAGCATTTT. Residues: CASSAATGFQPQHF.

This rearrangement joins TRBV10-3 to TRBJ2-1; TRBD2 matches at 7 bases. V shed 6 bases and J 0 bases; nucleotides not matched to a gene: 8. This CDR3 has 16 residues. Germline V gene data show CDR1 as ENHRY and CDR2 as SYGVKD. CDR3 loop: CAISPTSASSYNEQFF. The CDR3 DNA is TGTGCCATCAGCCCAACTAGCGCGAGCTCCTACAATGAGCAGTTCTTC.

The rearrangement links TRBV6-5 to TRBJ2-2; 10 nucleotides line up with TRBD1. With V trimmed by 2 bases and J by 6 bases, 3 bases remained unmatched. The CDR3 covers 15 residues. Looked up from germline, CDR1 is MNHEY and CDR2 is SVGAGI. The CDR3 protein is CASSYDRGRSGELFF. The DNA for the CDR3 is TGTGCCAGCAGTTACGACAGGGGGCGCTCCGGGGAGCTGTTTTTT.